This T cell receptor (beta chain) was identified during a study of T cell responses to AZD1222 COVID-19 vaccine (dated by TCRdb to about 2021). Study-wide context: A total of over 230 trial participants underwent TCR sequencing, of whom about 200 had received two doses of AZD1222 and 26 had received two doses of the MenACWY control vaccine. Enrollment into the trials was organized by age into subgroups of 18-55, 56-69 and 70-plus years, and those subgroups contained approximately 150, 30 and 60 TCR-sequenced participants, respectively.

The CDR3 regions of human TCRbeta chains were analyzed by immunosequencing. The study's own analysis went as follows. TCRs in the repertoires were matched against a reference library of SARS-CoV-2-specific TCRs that had been generated with the MIRA antigen-specificity platform. Breadth was defined as the fraction of unique TCRs that were SARS-CoV-2-associated, and depth was defined as the fraction of total T cells that were SARS-CoV-2-associated. Each spike-specific TCR was assigned to its reactive spike region and to a CD4 or CD8 class using the MIRA data. Log10-transformed breadth and depth values were compared by one-way ANOVA with Sidak's multiple comparisons tests. Drawn from immuneACCESS, this table holds only the in-frame rearrangements with V and J called that TCRdb kept. Clones are partly lost; checked studies trace under half to an unresolved V gene and leave the rest unexplained. The V and J calls and clone size were taken over from that table, and D and trimming were inferred from the DNA. The sample has 150,000 or so clones on record, around 90% of them singletons. The top ten constitute about 6% of the sample.

This clone was detected a few times. This receptor's antigen is unknown. Base qualities are missing; no much larger clone stands one base away. General findings and caveats noted by the study authors: Reportedly, almost half of the unique spike-specific TCRs recognized epitopes lying outside the regions that are mutated in the B.1.351 and B.1.1.7 variants. A significant rise in spike-specific TCR breadth and depth was observed after two AZD1222 doses relative to day 0 and relative to MenACWY recipients. Conclusions about previously exposed vaccinees are limited because only five or six AZD1222 recipients were SARS-CoV-2 seropositive at baseline. Participants were mostly white British and included more females than males, and it was suggested by the authors that clonal diversity may have been underestimated. Vaccine-associated CD4 TCRs spanned the whole spike protein, with dominant responses in regions 160-218 and 743-854. The 56-69-year group was small, and its depth increase did not reach significance, likely because of low power. Because no samples from the day 14 peak response were available, repertoires could be characterized only after the peak T cell response.

The time point label corresponds to: about 28 days (+/-7) after the second vaccine dose. AZD1222 recipients given second doses at about 4 weeks or at about 12 weeks were pooled, since spike-specific TCR depth and breadth were not found to differ between the two schedules. The vaccinee samples were drawn from two UK trials, COV001 and COV002, one of which was a single-blind randomized controlled phase 2/3 trial testing AZD1222 (ChAdOx1 nCoV-19) in healthy adults. Trial participant PBMC samples were collected at day 0 and day 28 after the second dose for TCRbeta chain sequencing. The sequence was obtained from an adult who received the AZD1222 COVID-19 vaccine. The material sequenced was peripheral blood, taken 28 days after the second AZD1222 dose.

CDR3 reads: CASSEGGPGEFYEQYF. In nucleotides, the sequence is TGTGCCAGCAGTGAAGGAGGGCCAGGCGAGTTCTACGAGCAGTACTTC. The chain is made from TRBV2 and TRBJ2-7; TRBD2 is perhaps the D gene, given 5 matching bases. Trimming at the junction amounts to 1 base on V and 3 bases on J, and the germline ends lie 16 bases apart. CDR3 length: 16 amino acids, cysteine to phenylalanine. Only CDR3 DNA is held: 48 bases, read in frame from base 1. According to the germline V gene, CDR1 reads SNHLY and CDR2 reads FYNNEI.